These 15 T cell receptor beta chains originate from one sample sequenced in a study of shared clonotypes between healthy human individuals. Sequenced by immunoSEQ multiplex PCR; TCRdb stores in-frame clones only, minus some. Counted here are 1,400,000 or so clones, about 98.5% occurring once; the ten biggest clones make up about 0.35%. Sequenced sample: naive CD4+ T cells sorted from blood. Subset denoted: CD45RA+ positively selected. The receptors stem from a young man in good health.

This clone was seen a single time. CDR3 region: CASSNGRGRETQYF. As DNA, the CDR3 is TGTGCCAGCAGCAACGGGAGAGGGCGAGAGACCCAGTACTTC. The rearrangement links TRBV7-9 to TRBJ2-5; tentatively, D is TRBD2 (6 bases). Trimming stripped 5 bases from V and 4 bases from J, with 14 bases between. CDR3 length equals 14 residues. Germline CDR1 and CDR2: SEHNR and FQNEAQ (reference sequence). The whole variable domain, filled in from reference TRBV7-9 and TRBJ2-5, reads DTGVSQNPRHKITKRGQNVTFRCDPISEHNRLYWYRQTLGQGPEFLTYFQNEAQLEKSRLLSDRFSAERPKGSFSTLEIQRTEQGDSAMYLCASSNGRGRETQYFGPGTRLLVL.

This rearrangement joins TRBV28 to TRBJ1-5; D unresolved. CDR3 size: 12 residues. V was cut by 8 bases and J by 4 bases, with 9 bases left in between. Looked up from germline, CDR1 is MDHEN and CDR2 is SYDVKM. CDR3 residues: CASAGLNQPQHF. The CDR3 DNA reads as TGTGCCAGCGCAGGCCTAAATCAGCCCCAGCATTTT. The full variable domain, in which reference TRBV28 and TRBJ1-5 provide the parts outside the CDR3, is DVKVTQSSRYLVKRTGEKVFLECVQDMDHENMFWYRQDPGLGLRLIYFSYDVKMKEKGDIPEGYSVSREKKERFSLILESASTNQTSMYLCASAGLNQPQHFGDGTRLSIL.

The chain carries TRBV18 and TRBJ1-2, with 7 bases aligning to TRBD1. Trimming cost V 3 bases and J 12 bases; bases outside gene matches: 13. The CDR3 is 14 residues long. Germline V gene sequence: CDR1 KGHSH, CDR2 LQKENI. In DNA, the CDR3 is TGTGCCAGCTCACCCTGGGACAGCACGGGTGGTGACACCTTC. Translated, it gives CASSPWDSTGGDTF. The entire variable domain, with the rest obtained from reference TRBV18 and TRBJ1-2, is as follows: NAGVMQNPRHLVRRRGQEARLRCSPMKGHSHVYWYRQLPEEGLKFMVYLQKENIIDESGMPKERFSAEFPKEGPSILRIQQVVRGDSAAYFCASSPWDSTGGDTFGSGTRLTVV.

This clone was detected only once. V and J are TRBV6-1 and TRBJ2-7, with 9 bases fitting TRBD2. Per germline, CDR1 MNHNS and CDR2 SASEGT. The CDR3 is 15 amino acids. Trimming removed 2 bases from V and 3 bases from J; junction bases left unmatched: 5. CDR3 in amino acids: CASSENLAGHYEQYF. CDR3 sequence (DNA): TGTGCCAGCAGTGAAAACCTAGCGGGACACTACGAGCAGTACTTC.

The gene calls are TRBV29-1 and TRBJ2-3; 9 nucleotides agree with TRBD1. The germline V gene has CDR1 SQVTM and CDR2 ANQGSEA. The CDR3 has 14 residues. The CDR3 nucleotides are TGCACCACCCTAGGGGGACAGGGAACAGATACGCAGTATTTT. Amino acids: CTTLGGQGTDTQYF.

The chain joins TRBV7-6 to TRBJ2-7; a possible D gene is TRBD1 (6 bases). Germline values: CDR1 SGHVS, CDR2 FNYEAQ. The V and J ends lost 7 bases and 7 bases respectively, with 11 bases between them. The length of the CDR3 is 11 residues. Here the CDR3 reads CASTRGGEQYF. CDR3 DNA: TGTGCCAGCACCCGAGGGGGAGAGCAGTACTTC.

The V call is TRBV7-9, the J call TRBJ2-5; D may be TRBD2 (6 bases). Per the germline V gene, CDR1 is SEHNR and CDR2 is FQNEAQ (reference sequence). V was cut by 2 bases and J by 5 bases, with 9 bases left in between. This CDR3 comprises 13 residues. CDR3 in amino acids: CASSLLRGETQYF. In DNA, the CDR3 is TGTGCCAGCAGCTTATTACGGGGGGAGACCCAGTACTTC.

V is TRBV5-1 and J is TRBJ1-2; D is unclear. The CDR3 consists of 11 residues. Germline-derived CDR1 and CDR2 are SGHRS and YFSETQ. Trimming took off 5 bases at V and 4 bases at J, with 6 bases between the two ends. Here the CDR3 DNA reads TGCGCCAGCAGAGAGGCCTATGGCTACACCTTC. This sequence encodes CASREAYGYTF. The full variable domain, in which reference TRBV5-1 and TRBJ1-2 provide the parts outside the CDR3, is KAGVTQTPRYLIKTRGQQVTLSCSPISGHRSVSWYQQTPGQGLQFLFEYFSETQRNKGNFPGRFSGRQFSNSRSEMNVSTLELGDSALYLCASREAYGYTFGSGTRLTVV.

This rearrangement joins TRBV5-1 to TRBJ2-4; perhaps TRBD1 as D (5 bases). Germline V CDR1 and CDR2: SGHRS, YFSETQ. This CDR3 region has 14 residues. The V end lost 5 bases, the J end lost 0 bases, and 9 bases lay between the germline ends. CDR3 nucleotides: TGCGCCAGCAGACAGGATATAGCCAAAAACATTCAGTACTTC. It translates to CASRQDIAKNIQYF.

The genes are TRBV5-1 and TRBJ2-7; tentatively, D is TRBD1 (6 bases). Trimming shortened V by 0 bases and J by 3 bases, and 10 bases separated the two germline ends. The CDR3 contains 14 residues. Germline assignment: CDR1 SGHRS and CDR2 YFSETQ. CDR3 bases: TGCGCCAGCAGCTTGGAACAGGGTAACTACGAGCAGTACTTC. Protein product: CASSLEQGNYEQYF.

The V call is TRBV18, the J call TRBJ2-7; D is perhaps TRBD1 or TRBD2 (5 bases each). V was cut by 4 bases and J by 4 bases, with 11 bases left in between. Germline loops: CDR1 KGHSH, CDR2 LQKENI. The CDR3 loop spans 13 amino acids. In DNA, the CDR3 is TGTGCCAGCTCACGGGACGACTCGTACGAGCAGTACTTC. Protein: CASSRDDSYEQYF.

The chain is built from TRBV29-1 and TRBJ2-2; 7 positions match TRBD2. Per germline, CDR1 SQVTM and CDR2 ANQGSEA. V was clipped by 6 bases and J by 6 bases; unmatched bases: 10. The CDR3 totals 14 residues. CDR3 sequence reads: CSVLGGRAAGELFF. CDR3 nucleotide sequence: TGCAGCGTACTCGGGGGGAGGGCCGCCGGGGAGCTGTTTTTT.

The chain couples TRBV7-9 to TRBJ1-2, with unresolved D. V gave up 1 base and J gave up 8 bases, with 14 bases separating them. The CDR3 is 14 amino acids. CDR1 and CDR2 (germline): SEHNR, FQNEAQ (reference sequence). The CDR3 DNA is TGTGCCAGCAGCTTAGTAGCAGGTTCTTGGGGCTACACCTTC. Protein: CASSLVAGSWGYTF.

This clone appeared once. This sequence joins TRBV5-1 and TRBJ2-3; no firm D call. The germline gives CDR1 SGHRS, CDR2 YFSETQ. The V gene lost 4 bases and the J gene lost 1 base, with 13 bases spanning the gap. This CDR3 region has 15 residues. CDR3 sequence (DNA): TGCGCCAGCAGCCCTGCCCAGCCGGGCACAGATACGCAGTATTTT. It is translated as CASSPAQPGTDTQYF.

The chain recombines TRBV5-1 with TRBJ2-7; TRBD2 is a possible D gene (5 bases). CDR3 length: 14 residues. Trimming took off 2 bases at V and 7 bases at J, with 16 bases between the two ends. CDR1 SGHRS and CDR2 YFSETQ come from the germline V gene. Here the CDR3 DNA reads TGCGCCAGCAGCTTTTCCGGACCCCCGGGGGAGCAGTACTTC. Translation gives CASSFSGPPGEQYF.